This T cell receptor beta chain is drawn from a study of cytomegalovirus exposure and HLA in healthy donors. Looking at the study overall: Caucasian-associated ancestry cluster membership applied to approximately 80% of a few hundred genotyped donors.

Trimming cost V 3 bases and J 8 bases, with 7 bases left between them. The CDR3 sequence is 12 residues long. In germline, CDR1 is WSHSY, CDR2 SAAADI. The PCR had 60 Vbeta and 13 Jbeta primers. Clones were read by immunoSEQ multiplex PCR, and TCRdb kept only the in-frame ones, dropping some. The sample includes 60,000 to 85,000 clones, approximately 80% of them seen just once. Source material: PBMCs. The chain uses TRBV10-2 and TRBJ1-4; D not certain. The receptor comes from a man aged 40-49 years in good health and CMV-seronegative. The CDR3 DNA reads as TGCGCCAGCAGTGAAAACTACGAAAAACTGTTTTTT. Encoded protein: CASSENYEKLFF.